One T cell receptor beta chain is described in this entry. Its matching antigen is unknown. Here immunoSEQ multiplex PCR was the method, and the copy in TCRdb shows in-frame clones only, minus some. The repertoire holds about 180,000 clones, approximately 86% seen once, with around 10% in the top ten. The data derive from a study of T cell responses to AZD1222 COVID-19 vaccine. Overall study findings and caveats: Across the whole spike, CD4 TCRs peaked at regions 160-218 and 743-854.

This clonotype was obtained from an adult who received the AZD1222 COVID-19 vaccine. Sequences were derived from peripheral blood, sampled 28 days after the second AZD1222 dose.

DNA of the CDR3: TGTGCCAGCAGTGAAAACGGCTCTGAAGCTTTCTTT. Translated, it gives CASSENGSEAFF. The chain employs TRBV6-1 and TRBJ1-1; D ambiguous. Germline V gives CDR1 MNHNS, CDR2 SASEGT. Trimming removed 2 bases at V and 6 bases at J, with 7 bases between. The CDR3 loop spans 12 amino acids.